This section outlines one TCR beta chain sequence together with its context. Additional DNA sequences in this sample encode the identical CDR3. This record belongs to a study of shared clonotypes between healthy human individuals. In germline, CDR1 is WSHSY, CDR2 SAAADI. This CDR3 is 11 amino acids long. V was pared by 6 bases and J by 2 bases, with 3 bases between. Sequencing used immunoSEQ multiplex PCR; TCRdb keeps in-frame clones, though not all of them. The sample holds under 1,900,000 clones, just under 99% seen once. This clonotype originated in a young man in good health. The specimen was naive CD4+ T cells sorted from blood. As to subset: CD45RA+ positively selected. The chain links TRBV10-2 to TRBJ2-3; no firm D call. The CDR3: CASRHTDTQYF. In DNA form, the CDR3 reads TGCGCCAGCAGGCACACAGATACGCAGTATTTT.